These 7 T cell receptor beta chains share one sample of origin, sequenced in a study of Ad26.COV2.S vaccination and SARS-CoV-2 variants. This sample's treatment: around 19 received Ad26.COV2.S at low or high dose, single or two shots; roughly five received placebo; per-sample allocation not given. Each sample was drawn 63 days after the first injection (of vaccine or placebo). Sequencing used immunoSEQ multiplex PCR; TCRdb keeps in-frame clones, though not all of them. The table lists about 330,000 clones, 85% to 90% of them singletons, with around 5.5% in the top ten. The sequences come from peripheral blood, collected in a trial of Ad26.COV2.S vaccine versus placebo. The receptors were gathered from a person between 18 and 65 years old who received the Ad26.COV2.S COVID-19 vaccine or a placebo.

This rearrangement joins TRBV27 to TRBJ2-1, with a tentative D call TRBD1 (6 bases). V gave up 10 bases and J gave up 8 bases, with 21 bases separating them. The CDR3 has 14 amino acids. Germline V lookup: CDR1 MNHEY, CDR2 SMNVEV (reference sequence). Here the CDR3 reads CATRKQGPPHEQFF. The CDR3 bases are TGTGCCACCAGAAAACAGGGCCCCCCCCATGAGCAGTTCTTC.

For this clone: This sample includes further DNA sequences coding for the same CDR3. The V and J genes are TRBV5-4 and TRBJ1-1; D is ambiguous. V shed 4 bases and J shed 0 bases, with 7 bases lying between them. The germline V gene encodes CDR1 SGHNT and CDR2 YYREEE (reference sequence). The CDR3 has 13 amino acids. Here the CDR3 reads CASSPGMNTEAFF. Here the CDR3 DNA reads TGTGCCAGCAGCCCCGGGATGAACACTGAAGCTTTCTTT.

The gene calls are TRBV19 and TRBJ1-3; D not certain. V shed 4 bases and J shed 1 base, with 14 bases lying between them. The germline gives CDR1 LNHDA, CDR2 SQIVND (reference sequence). This CDR3 has 16 residues. The CDR3 loop reads CASSSVGSSSGNTIYF. The CDR3 DNA follows: TGTGCCAGTAGTAGTGTGGGGTCGTCTTCTGGAAACACCATATATTTT.

The chain carries TRBV7-2 and TRBJ2-1, with D unresolved. Per germline, CDR1 SGHTA and CDR2 FQGNSA. Trimming cost V 3 bases and J 10 bases, with 13 bases left between them. The CDR3 covers 13 residues. The CDR3 loop is CASSFSSLGEQFF. The DNA of the CDR3 is TGTGCCAGCAGCTTCTCATCTTTGGGGGAGCAGTTCTTC.

J is TRBJ2-3 and V is TRBV5-1; 8 bases are shared with TRBD2. Per the germline V gene, CDR1 is SGHRS and CDR2 is YFSETQ. With 3 bases clipped from V and 4 bases from J, the junction kept 10 bases outside the gene matches. The CDR3 extends over 16 amino acids. The CDR3 DNA reads as TGCGCCAGCAGCTCGGAGCGCGGGGGGCCGGCAGATACGCAGTATTTT. This translates into CASSSERGGPADTQYF.

The V call is TRBV6-2 or TRBV6-3, the J call TRBJ2-5, with D perhaps matching TRBD1 or TRBD2 (5 bases each). Germline values: CDR1 MNHEY, CDR2 SVGEGT. Trimming took 2 bases from V and 1 from J, leaving 17 bases between them. The CDR3 totals 17 residues. This CDR3 is CASSYGKGPTLQETQYF. In nucleotides, the CDR3 is TGTGCCAGCAGTTACGGTAAGGGACCGACTCTCCAAGAGACCCAGTACTTC.

This sequence joins TRBV19 and TRBJ1-2, with 10 bases that match TRBD1. V shed 7 bases and J 5 bases; nucleotides not matched to a gene: 4. Germline V gene sequence: CDR1 LNHDA, CDR2 SQIVND (reference sequence). CDR3 length equals 13 residues. CDR3 amino acids: CASTWDRGYGYTF. CDR3 DNA: TGTGCCAGTACTTGGGACAGGGGTTATGGCTACACCTTC. Full variable domain (outside the CDR3, taken from reference TRBV19 and TRBJ1-2): DGGITQSPKYLFRKEGQNVTLSCEQNLNHDAMYWYRQDPGQGLRLIYYSQIVNDFQKGDIAEGYSVSREKKESFPLTVTSAQKNPTAFYLCASTWDRGYGYTFGSGTRLTVV.